The clone carrying this T cell receptor (beta chain) has only a few counts. Its target is not known. This sample is part of a study of vaccination and CD4 T cells after COVID-19. Described treatment: roughly ten-day PBMC culture with coronavirus spike peptide pools or control peptides (ViraFEST assay). The assay that was used to sequence DNA from cultured CD4+ T cells was the Oncomine TCR Beta short-read assay. TCRdb fed the PCR reads into MiXCR, producing one record per CDR3 protein. Of around 17,000 distinct CDR3 sequences listed, 35% to 45% are singletons. This specimen consisted of CD4+ T cells from blood, cultured in vitro, obtained before SARS-CoV-2 vaccination. The clonotype was recovered from a human donor who received a COVID-19 vaccine.

The CDR3 here is CSAITRQGLGQPQHF. CDR3 bases: TGCAGTGCTATTACCCGGCAGGGGTTAGGTCAGCCCCAGCATTTT. This chain joins TRBV20-1 and TRBJ1-5; D may be TRBD1 (6 bases). Trimming stripped 4 bases from V and 6 bases from J, with 19 bases between. In germline, CDR1 is DFQATT, CDR2 SNEGSKA (reference sequence). The CDR3 runs 15 residues.